Presented here are 5 T cell receptor beta chains from one specimen sequenced in a study of molecular identifiers for immune sequencing clone quantification. TCRdb re-derived calls from the PCR reads in MiXCR, one entry per CDR3 protein. The sample shows approximately 670,000 distinct CDR3 sequences, roughly 21% of them seen only once. Sequencing input: naive CD8+ T cells from blood, with Jurkat cell RNA spiked in. Subset indicated: FACS-sorted CD8+CD4-CCR7+CD45RA+ naive T cells. Receptor source: a human donor in good health. Some libraries in this study had Jurkat cell RNA spiked in.

Only a few counts were recorded for this clonotype. The chain has TRBV23-1 and TRBJ2-2, with TRBD1 matching 7 bases. TRBV23-1 is an open reading frame, and its role is uncertain. The length of the CDR3 is 16 residues. Losses at the gene ends were 2 bases for V and 2 bases for J; bases not matched to a gene: 5. The CDR3 DNA is TGCGCCAGCAGTCAAGGACAGGACGCAAACACCGGGGAGCTGTTTTTT. This gives the protein CASSQGQDANTGELFF.

This clonotype has a count of ten or more. The rearrangement joins TRBV6-2 or TRBV6-3 to TRBJ1-1; D not certain. Trimming took off 3 bases at V and 1 base at J, with 6 bases between the two ends. CDR1 is MNHEY and CDR2 is SVGEGT in the germline V gene. This CDR3 spans 13 amino acids. CDR3 in amino acids: CASSYYQNTEAFF. The CDR3 DNA reads as TGTGCCAGCAGTTATTACCAGAACACTGAAGCTTTCTTT.

This clonotype has just a few counts. This rearrangement joins TRBV10-2 to TRBJ2-3; D perhaps matches TRBD2 (6 bases). CDR3 length: 16 residues. With 6 bases removed from V and 0 bases from J, the gap between germline ends came to 16 bases. Germline V gives CDR1 WSHSY, CDR2 SAAADI. The CDR3 is CASSERLVSSTDTQYF. The CDR3 nucleotides are TGCGCCAGCAGCGAGAGACTAGTCTCTAGCACAGATACGCAGTATTTT.

The chain uses TRBV2 and TRBJ1-6, with D maybe TRBD1 (5 bases). This CDR3 region has 14 residues. The germline V and J ends were trimmed by 6 bases and 9 bases, with 15 bases remaining between them. Germline-derived CDR1 and CDR2 are SNHLY and FYNNEI. CDR3 loop: CASSSPLQGSPLHF. CDR3 bases: TGTGCCAGCAGCTCCCCATTGCAGGGTTCACCCCTCCACTTT.

With regard to this clonotype: This sequence may be a read error, since a much larger clone differs from it by one base. The rearrangement joins TRBV20-1 to TRBJ1-5; TRBD1 is a possible D gene (6 bases). CDR1 is DFQATT, CDR2 SNEGSKA, per germline (reference sequence). This CDR3 region has 13 residues. V lost 6 bases, J lost 9 bases, and 18 bases lay in between. In DNA, the CDR3 is TGCAGTGCCGAGCCCCCGACAGGATGGCCCCAGCATTTT. This gives the protein CSAEPPTGWPQHF.